The 7 T cell receptor beta chains given below trace back to one sample, sequenced in a study of blood T cell repertoires in COVID-19. Repertoires were generated with immunoSEQ multiplex PCR, while TCRdb's copy carries only in-frame clones and drops some. The sample records about 88,000 clones, 90% being singletons. The material sequenced was peripheral blood. The source of these receptors is a man between 18 and 29 years old with COVID-19, enrolled during active disease.

CDR3 protein: CASSRDRYNEQFF. CDR3 DNA sequence: TGTGCCAGCAGCCGGGACAGATACAATGAGCAGTTCTTC. V is TRBV7-9 and J is TRBJ2-1, with 7 positions matching TRBD1. The CDR3 covers 13 residues. The trim removed 5 bases at V and 4 bases at J, leaving 2 bases unmatched. Germline CDR1 and CDR2: SEHNR and FQNEAQ (reference sequence).

This clone was seen only a few times. The chain couples TRBV29-1 to TRBJ2-2; the D gene is possibly TRBD2 (5 bases). Trimming cost V 5 bases and J 1 base, with 11 bases left between them. Germline CDR1 reads SQVTM; CDR2 reads ANQGSEA. The CDR3 runs 14 residues. The CDR3, as DNA: TGCAGCGTTACCCCCAGCGGGAACACCGGGGAGCTGTTTTTT. Its protein is CSVTPSGNTGELFF.

The chain employs TRBV14 and TRBJ2-3; 11 bases map to TRBD2. Germline V lookup: CDR1 SGHDN, CDR2 FVKESK. V was clipped by 1 base and J by 0 bases; unmatched bases: 9. This CDR3 contains 19 residues. DNA of the CDR3: TGTGCCAGCAGCCAAGTTACAGTGACTAGCGGGACAAGCACAGATACGCAGTATTTT. Residues: CASSQVTVTSGTSTDTQYF. The whole variable domain, remainder taken from reference TRBV14 and TRBJ2-3, is EAGVTQFPSHSVIEKGQTVTLRCDPISGHDNLYWYRRVMGKEIKFLLHFVKESKQDESGMPNNRFLAERTGGTYSTLKVQPAELEDSGVYFCASSQVTVTSGTSTDTQYFGPGTRLTVL.

CDR3 DNA sequence: TGTGCCAGCAGTTCGACTAGACCGAACACCGGGGAGCTGTTTTTT. It specifies CASSSTRPNTGELFF. The chain couples TRBV6-5 to TRBJ2-2, with D perhaps matching TRBD2 (6 bases). The germline V gene has CDR1 MNHEY and CDR2 SVGAGI. V lost 4 bases and J lost 0, with 9 bases in between. CDR3 size: 15 residues.

This rearrangement joins TRBV5-4 to TRBJ1-2; D possibly corresponds to TRBD1 (5 bases). This CDR3 comprises 15 residues. Germline-derived CDR1 and CDR2 are SGHNT and YYREEE (reference sequence). V was trimmed by 0 bases and J by 2 bases, leaving 11 bases between them. CDR3 sequence: CASSLVNGGNYGYTF. Here the CDR3 DNA reads TGTGCCAGCAGCTTGGTCAACGGGGGGAACTATGGCTACACCTTC.

V gene TRBV30 combines with J gene TRBJ2-3; 10 nucleotides agree with TRBD1. There are 15 residues in the CDR3. Germline V gene lookup returns CDR1 GTSNPN and CDR2 SVGIG (reference sequence). The V segment lost 1 base and the J segment 3 bases; nucleotides outside the gene matches: 4. The CDR3 is CAWSGDRGFTDTQYF. DNA of the CDR3: TGTGCCTGGAGTGGGGACAGGGGTTTTACAGATACGCAGTATTTT.

J is TRBJ1-2 and V is TRBV15; D might be TRBD1 (5 bases). V gave up 1 base and J gave up 7 bases, with 13 bases separating them. The germline CDR1 and CDR2 sequences are LNHNV and YYDKDF (reference sequence). CDR3 size: 14 residues. Here the CDR3 DNA reads TGTGCCACCAGCAGAGGCACAGGCCCCCCTGGCTACACCTTC. It translates to CATSRGTGPPGYTF.